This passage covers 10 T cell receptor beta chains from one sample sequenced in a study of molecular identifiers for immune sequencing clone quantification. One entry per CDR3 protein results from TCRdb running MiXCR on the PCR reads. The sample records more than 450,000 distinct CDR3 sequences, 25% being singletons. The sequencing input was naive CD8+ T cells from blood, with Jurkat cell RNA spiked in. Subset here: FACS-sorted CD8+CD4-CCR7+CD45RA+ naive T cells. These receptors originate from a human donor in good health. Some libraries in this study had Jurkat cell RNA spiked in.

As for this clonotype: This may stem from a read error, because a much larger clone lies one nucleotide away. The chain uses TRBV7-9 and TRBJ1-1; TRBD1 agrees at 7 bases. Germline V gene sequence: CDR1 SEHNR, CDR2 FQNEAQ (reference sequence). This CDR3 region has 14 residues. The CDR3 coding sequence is TGTGCCGGCAGCTACCCGGCGGCAGGGGGTAAAGCTTTCTTT. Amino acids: CAGSYPAAGGKAFF.

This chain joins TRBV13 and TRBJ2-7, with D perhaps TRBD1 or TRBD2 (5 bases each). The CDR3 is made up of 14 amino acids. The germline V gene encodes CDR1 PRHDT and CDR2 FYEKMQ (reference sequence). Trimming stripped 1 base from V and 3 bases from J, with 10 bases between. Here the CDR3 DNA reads TGTGCCAGCAGCTTAGCGGGACCGATCTACGAGCAGTACTTC. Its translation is CASSLAGPIYEQYF.

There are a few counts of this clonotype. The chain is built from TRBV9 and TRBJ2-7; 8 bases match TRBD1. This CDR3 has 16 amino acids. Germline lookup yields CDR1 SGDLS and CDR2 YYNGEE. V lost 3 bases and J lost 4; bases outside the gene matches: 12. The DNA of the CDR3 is TGTGCCAGCAGCGAACGCCCGGACAGGGCTATTTACGAGCAGTACTTC. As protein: CASSERPDRAIYEQYF. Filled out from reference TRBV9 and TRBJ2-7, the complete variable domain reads DSGVTQTPKHLITATGQRVTLRCSPRSGDLSVYWYQQSLDQGLQFLIQYYNGEERAKGNILERFSAQQFPDLHSELNLSSLELGDSALYFCASSERPDRAIYEQYFGPGTRLTVT.

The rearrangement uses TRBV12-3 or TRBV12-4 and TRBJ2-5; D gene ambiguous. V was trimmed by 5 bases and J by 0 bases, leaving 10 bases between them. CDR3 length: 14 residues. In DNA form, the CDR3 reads TGTGCCAGCAGTAACGACGGATACCAAGAGACCCAGTACTTC. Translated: CASSNDGYQETQYF.

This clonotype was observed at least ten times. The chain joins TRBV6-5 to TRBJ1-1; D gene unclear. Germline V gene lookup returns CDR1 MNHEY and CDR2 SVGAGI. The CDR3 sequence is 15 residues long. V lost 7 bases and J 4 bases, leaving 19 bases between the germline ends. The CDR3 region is CASTFSSSSGTEAFF. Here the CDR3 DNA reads TGTGCCAGCACATTCTCCTCGTCATCGGGCACTGAAGCTTTCTTT.

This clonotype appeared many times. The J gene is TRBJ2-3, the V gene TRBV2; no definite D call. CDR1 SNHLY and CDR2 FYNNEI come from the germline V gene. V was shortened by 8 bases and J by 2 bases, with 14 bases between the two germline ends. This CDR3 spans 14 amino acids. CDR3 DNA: TGTGCCAGCGGGCAGCCAGCATACACAGATACGCAGTATTTT. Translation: CASGQPAYTDTQYF.

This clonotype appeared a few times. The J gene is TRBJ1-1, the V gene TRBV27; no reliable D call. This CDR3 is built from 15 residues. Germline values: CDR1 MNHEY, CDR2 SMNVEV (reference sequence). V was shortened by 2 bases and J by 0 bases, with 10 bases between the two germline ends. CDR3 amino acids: CASSLINILNTEAFF. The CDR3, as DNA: TGTGCCAGCAGTTTAATAAACATACTGAACACTGAAGCTTTCTTT.

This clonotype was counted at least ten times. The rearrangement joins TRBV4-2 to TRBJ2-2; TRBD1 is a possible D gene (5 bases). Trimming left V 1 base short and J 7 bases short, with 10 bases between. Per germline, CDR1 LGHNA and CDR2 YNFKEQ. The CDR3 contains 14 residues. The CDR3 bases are TGTGCCAGCAGCCAAGCAGGGATTGGCGGGGAGCTGTTTTTT. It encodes CASSQAGIGGELFF.

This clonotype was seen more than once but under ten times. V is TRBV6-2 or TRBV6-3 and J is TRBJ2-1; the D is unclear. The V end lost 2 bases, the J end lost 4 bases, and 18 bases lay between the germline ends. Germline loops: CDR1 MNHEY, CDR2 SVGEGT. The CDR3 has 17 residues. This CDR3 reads CASSYLAVVPGYNEQFF. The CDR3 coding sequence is TGTGCCAGCAGTTACCTTGCCGTTGTTCCTGGTTACAATGAGCAGTTCTTC.

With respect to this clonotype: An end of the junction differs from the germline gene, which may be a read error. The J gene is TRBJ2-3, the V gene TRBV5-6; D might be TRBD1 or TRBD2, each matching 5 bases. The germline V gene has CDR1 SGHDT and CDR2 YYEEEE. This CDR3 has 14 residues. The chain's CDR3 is CDSSLWGSTDTQYF. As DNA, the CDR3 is TGTGACAGCAGCTTGTGGGGGTCCACAGATACGCAGTATTTT. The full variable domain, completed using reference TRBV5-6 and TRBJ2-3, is DAGVTQSPTHLIKTRGQQVTLRCSPKSGHDTVSWYQQALGQGPQFIFQYYEEEERQRGNFPDRFSGHQFPNYSSELNVNALLLGDSALYLCDSSLWGSTDTQYFGPGTRLTVL.